This TCR beta chain was documented in a study of cytomegalovirus exposure and HLA in healthy donors (dated by TCRdb to about 2017). Turning to the overall study: An earlier analysis of approximately 600 of the donors reported approximately 290 Gb of sequence data and some 120 million unique TCR beta sequences from 190 million or so T cells. HLA typing included class I and class II loci at four-digit resolution. Among some 400 genotyped donors of the cohort, an average of about 240,000 unique TCR beta nucleotide sequences were sequenced per donor, roughly 20% of them non-productive. Every repertoire in the discovery cohort had been generated on one and the same sequencing platform. Of the roughly 390 genotyped donors, approximately 80% fell in the genetic ancestry cluster associated with self-reported Caucasian donors. Besides the first cohort of 550 to 750 subjects, a separate validation cohort made up of 95 to 150 different subjects was used. A few DR-DQ haplotypes were treated as single units for association and clustering because of strong linkage in the cohort. The study combined high-throughput TCR immunosequencing, statistical association of individual TCRs with disease status, and machine learning to predict cytomegalovirus infection status. The study profiled the T cell repertoires of some 610 subjects by immunosequencing and related them to cytomegalovirus serostatus. The number of typed donors differed by locus: roughly 629-630 for A, B, C, DRB1 and DQB1; 500 to 550 for DQA1; roughly 600 for DPA1; and 400 to 480 for DPB1. In a later genetic analysis, genome-wide SNP genotypes for about 65% of the roughly 670 donors were used, and that subset was treated as a discovery cohort. Donor age, sex, ethnicity and CMV serostatus were compiled alongside the repertoire data. Rather than using new phenotypic data, the later analysis identified candidate immune exposures from TCR beta sequences and from how often those sequences occurred across donors. The study aimed to test whether signatures of past pathogen exposure could be identified by cataloging public T cell receptors. Roughly 300 gigabases of sequencing data and roughly 90 million unique TCR sequences were included in an early release covering under 650 HLA-typed donors. To decide whether each TCR beta V gene segment behaved as functional or pseudogenic, an earlier analysis of fewer than 750 of the donors relied on high-throughput TCR beta sequencing. A later analysis re-analyzed previously published TCR beta repertoires from 650 to 800 donors and added high-resolution HLA genotyping to study TCR occurrence patterns. Points the paper makes about the study in general: Most TCR sequences were seen in very few donors, while some public TCRs were found in many individuals. Only TCR beta chains were sequenced in this cohort, and the absence of alpha or paired-chain data limited detectable features. Some IMGT-functional V segments, including TRBV6-2 and TRBV6-3, could not be told apart with the 87-base-pair reads, so those segments were excluded. Linkage disequilibrium might explain the correlated functional status among segregating V segments, but an unknown experimental factor could not be ruled out. In vitro tests confirmed that a few of the cytomegalovirus-associated TCR beta chains recognize cytomegalovirus antigens. Because counts were too low, about 15 rarely observed V segments, including chromosome 9 orphons, were left out of the earlier analysis of about 500 of the donors. The only immune exposure information available for the cohort was CMV serostatus. Presence/absence analyses assumed roughly uniform sequencing depth across donors, an assumption that may not hold. In a later genetic analysis, a missense DCLRE1C variant was associated with V-gene and J-gene trimming of TCR beta chains, and the association was replicated in an independent cohort. In an earlier analysis of some 540 of the donors, most TCR beta V segments appeared in productive rearrangements about 87% or about 30% of the time, broadly matching IMGT annotations. In a later analysis, several top co-occurrence clusters were reported to appear linked to parvovirus B19, influenza, CMV and Epstein-Barr virus. In a later analysis, HLA-associated TCR beta chains were found to be more clonally expanded and to have lower generation probabilities than equally common non-associated chains. At a false discovery rate of 0.05, a later analysis linked 16,000 or so TCR beta sequences to specific HLA alleles. A group of highly shared sequence variants was considered likely to be a technical artifact of the sequencing pipeline. When HLA alleles, especially DR and DQ, strongly co-occurred, attributing TCR associations to individual alleles was difficult. HLA typing was unavailable for some donors at each locus, so association tests used only the typed subset. According to a later genetic analysis, donors in an Asian-associated ancestry cluster had fewer N-insertions in productive TCRs than the approximately 670-donor mean. According to a later analysis, TCR association rates differed among HLA loci, with DRB1 alleles showing the most associated TCRs and HLA-C alleles showing the fewest. A further reported finding was that TCR beta sequences accurately predicted the HLA-A and HLA-B alleles for most subjects in the first cohort. According to a later analysis, most CMV-associated TCR beta chains appeared to be HLA-restricted, and the HLA associations seemed to be driven largely by CMV exposure. The authors suggested that the approach could potentially be generalized to other disease states and immunological phenotypes. In the study, 150 to 200 TCR beta chains were listed as associated with cytomegalovirus. Cytomegalovirus status was reported to be diagnosed by the classifier with high specificity and sensitivity in both the original and validation cohorts.

The receptor library was made with the immunoSEQ multiplex PCR assay. For the multiplex PCR, a mixture combining 60 forward primers for TCR Vbeta segments and 13 reverse primers for TCR Jbeta segments was used. A multiplex PCR assay on genomic DNA amplified the CDR3 region of rearranged TCR beta genes. On the Illumina HiSeq System, the amplified TCR beta libraries were sequenced as 87-base-pair reads. The original methods were these. A later analysis counted about 76 million unique TCR beta chains across the 500 to 850 repertoires, and around 9.9 million of these chains were shared by at least two donors. To remove PCR and sequencing errors, raw reads were error-corrected and collapsed into unique sequences using a nearest-neighbor algorithm that merged closely related sequences. V, D and J gene segments were assigned by aligning CDR3 sequences to IMGT reference sequences. For a sequence to be retained, a match of at least six nucleotides was required to both a V gene segment and a J gene segment. Rearrangements were called productive when the CDR3 lacked stop codons and stayed in frame with V and J; all others were non-productive. Following IMGT convention, CDR3 was defined as the stretch from the second conserved V-encoded cysteine up to the conserved J-encoded phenylalanine. In an earlier analysis of just under 600 of the donors, sequences lacking an unambiguous match to a single V gene segment were excluded. In an earlier analysis of 587 of the donors, a V segment was called functional when productive rearrangements were above 56.7%, and segregating when the standard deviation between donors exceeded 5%. A statistical classification framework was built to diagnose cytomegalovirus status from the catalog of TCR beta chain sequences. V and J gene assignment, in a later analysis, came from comparing TCR nucleotide sequences with IMGT/GENE-DB human TR gene sequences. The TCRdist pipeline was used in a later analysis to assign CDR3 sequences and most-parsimonious VDJ recombination scenarios. In a later analysis, each TCR beta chain was defined by its CDR3 amino acid sequence together with its V-gene family, and reads without a unique V-gene family were excluded. In a later analysis, approximately 640 highly shared, low-generation-probability nucleotide sequences were removed to address suspected cross-contamination and a sequencing artifact. In a later analysis, a clonal expansion index was calculated for each public chain from normalized within-repertoire ranks of inferred template counts. A later analysis computed generation probabilities with a VDJ recombination model fitted to out-of-frame rearrangements, and checked the results against IGoR. Hypergeometric tests were used in a later analysis to score TCR-TCR, TCR-HLA and TCR-CMV co-occurrence, with a repertoire-size bias correction applied to the TCR pairs. To estimate false discovery rates, a later analysis permuted the HLA or CMV assignments 20 times. In a later analysis, co-occurring TCRs were grouped using DBSCAN, with TCRdist sequence similarity added in when clustering inside HLA-allele-positive subsets. Repertoires with fewer than 30,000 or more than 120,000 public chains, plus five repertoires with anomalous nucleotide sharing, were excluded from co-occurrence clustering. Held by TCRdb, this immuneACCESS table contains in-frame sequences only and omits some clones. Under half of the omission traces to an unresolved V gene where checked; the cause of the rest is unknown. The V and J calls and clone size are taken from that table; D and trimming were inferred from the DNA. Here the sample has some 140,000 clones; 80% occur a single time. The ten largest clones represent around 13% of the sample.

The junction carries 7 bases between V and J, which are trimmed by 3 bases and 3 bases respectively. CDR1 and CDR2 are drawn from the germline V gene: SGDLS, YYNGEE. Spanning cysteine to phenylalanine, the CDR3 consists of 12 amino acids. Only CDR3 DNA remains: 36 bases, in frame from the first base. With respect to this clone: The antigen it binds to is not known. Per-base qualities were not stored, and no clone one base away is much larger.

The cohort comprised fewer than 700 healthy bone marrow donors. All cohort members were sampled while nominally healthy, although unrecorded immune exposures were likely present. The donor tested CMV seropositive and was one of the 289 seropositive cohort members. A peripheral blood sample was provided by each donor, and peripheral blood mononuclear cells were used for TCR beta sequencing. Genomic DNA was extracted from the blood cell samples with the Qiagen DNeasy Blood Extraction Kit. The sample comprised PBMCs. The clonotype comes from a man under 40 in good health and CMV-seropositive. The sequence is built from TRBV9 and TRBJ2-7; there is no confident call for the D gene. CDR3 region: CASSANFYEQYF. The nucleotide sequence reads as follows: TGTGCCAGCAGCGCCAACTTCTACGAGCAGTACTTC.